The clone carrying this T cell receptor beta chain occurred a few times. The data were obtained in a study of response to subunit inactivated influenza vaccine. TCRdb reprocessed the RT-PCR reads via MiXCR and lists one record per CDR3 protein. The sample holds some 640,000 distinct CDR3 sequences; around 13% are singletons and the top ten take 5.5% to 7%. The ends were cut back, 4 bases at V and 3 bases at J, with 17 bases in the middle. Germline CDR1 and CDR2: SGDLS and YYNGEE. The CDR3 consists of 16 residues. This clonotype was obtained from a man between 50 and 59 years old who received an inactivated influenza vaccine. The J gene is TRBJ2-1, the V gene TRBV9; the D gene is possibly TRBD1 (7 bases). The sequencing used PBMCs from blood, collected about 14 days before vaccination. The CDR3, as DNA: TGTGCCAGCAGCCTAGGTTGGGGGGACAGCTACAATGAGCAGTTCTTC. Protein: CASSLGWGDSYNEQFF.